These 30 T cell receptor beta chains originate from one sample sequenced in a study of T cell changes during pregnancy in multiple sclerosis. TCRdb's table, derived via immunoSEQ multiplex PCR, lists solely in-frame clones and lacks some. The sample lists some 45,000 clones, roughly nine tenths occurring once. The source material was CD4+ T cells from peripheral blood mononuclear cells, sampled after pregnancy. These receptors were taken from a female donor with multiple sclerosis, enrolled in a pregnancy study.

The genes are TRBV4-1 and TRBJ1-1, with D possibly matching TRBD1 (5 bases). V was shortened by 4 bases and J by 3 bases, with 21 bases between the two germline ends. The CDR3 has 17 amino acids. CDR1 and CDR2 from the germline V gene are MGHRA and YSYEKL. The CDR3 DNA reads TGCGCCAGCAGCCCCGTTTTGGAGGGGAGGGGCGACACTGAAGCTTTCTTT. It translates to CASSPVLEGRGDTEAFF.

The chain is built from TRBV5-5 and TRBJ1-1; TRBD1 is a possible D gene (6 bases). Germline V gene sequence: CDR1 SGHKS, CDR2 YYEKEE (reference sequence). The CDR3 extends over 15 amino acids. V was shortened by 5 bases and J by 2 bases, with 16 bases between the two germline ends. For the CDR3, the DNA is TGTGCCAGCAGTTATCAGGCAGGGGCAAACACTGAAGCTTTCTTT. Translating it yields CASSYQAGANTEAFF.

The chain joins TRBV2 to TRBJ1-3; weak D call: TRBD1 (5 bases). This CDR3 contains 19 residues. Germline V gives CDR1 SNHLY, CDR2 FYNNEI. The V and J ends lost 5 bases and 0 bases respectively, with 23 bases between them. CDR3 nucleotides: TGTGCCAGCAGTCCGATTACCCCCGGGACTGTTGACTCTGGAAACACCATATATTTT. This gives the protein CASSPITPGTVDSGNTIYF.

This clone was detected only a few times. V gene TRBV5-4 combines with J gene TRBJ1-1; D not resolved. Per germline, CDR1 SGHNT and CDR2 YYREEE (reference sequence). Deletions cut 0 bases from V and 3 bases from J, with 9 bases between. CDR3 length equals 14 residues. The CDR3 reads CASSLALGDTEAFF. The CDR3 coding sequence is TGTGCCAGCAGCTTGGCCCTAGGAGACACTGAAGCTTTCTTT.

The chain combines TRBV27 with TRBJ1-3; TRBD1 is a possible D gene (5 bases). Germline CDR1 is MNHEY and CDR2 is SMNVEV (reference sequence). V lost 2 bases to trimming and J lost 0 bases, with 14 bases between them. CDR3 length: 17 residues. The CDR3 bases are TGTGCCAGCAGTTTAAGAAAAGGGGATAACTCTGGAAACACCATATATTTT. It encodes CASSLRKGDNSGNTIYF.

The chain joins TRBV18 to TRBJ2-7; TRBD1 matches at 10 bases. Trimming at V came to 0 bases and at J to 5 bases, leaving 7 bases not matched to a gene. CDR3 length: 16 residues. Germline CDR1 and CDR2: KGHSH and LQKENI. This CDR3 reads CASSPPTGTGVHEQYF. As DNA, the CDR3 is TGTGCCAGCTCACCACCCACCGGGACAGGGGTCCACGAGCAGTACTTC.

The chain links TRBV11-2 to TRBJ1-1, with 8 bases identical to TRBD1. This CDR3 comprises 15 residues. V shed 3 bases and J 2 bases; nucleotides not matched to a gene: 5. Germline V gives CDR1 SGHAT, CDR2 FQNNGV. CDR3 sequence: CASSFWGQVNTEAFF. CDR3 DNA: TGTGCCAGCAGCTTCTGGGGACAGGTTAACACTGAAGCTTTCTTT.

The rearrangement links TRBV30 to TRBJ1-1, with 8 bases lining up with TRBD1. With V trimmed by 8 bases and J by 3 bases, 8 bases remained unmatched. CDR3 length: 13 residues. Germline V gene data show CDR1 as GTSNPN and CDR2 as SVGIG (reference sequence). The CDR3 DNA is TGTGCCCGCACAGGGGGAGTCTACACTGAAGCTTTCTTT. It codes for CARTGGVYTEAFF.

This chain links TRBV29-1 with TRBJ2-5; a weak D match, TRBD1 (6 bases). Germline assignment: CDR1 SQVTM and CDR2 ANQGSEA. The CDR3 runs 13 residues. With 6 bases removed from V and 5 bases from J, the gap between germline ends came to 16 bases. The CDR3 reads CSVEQGWGETQYF. CDR3 sequence (DNA): TGCAGCGTGGAGCAGGGGTGGGGGGAGACCCAGTACTTC.

In DNA, the CDR3 is TGCGCCAGCAGCGCGGCGGGAACCTACGAGCAGTACTTC. This translates into CASSAAGTYEQYF. The chain uses TRBV10-1 and TRBJ2-7, with D possibly matching TRBD2 (6 bases). Germline CDR1 WNHNN, CDR2 SYGVQD (reference sequence). The CDR3 spans 13 residues. V was shortened by 6 bases and J by 2 bases, with 11 bases between the two germline ends.

The rearrangement uses TRBV16 and TRBJ1-1; tentative D call: TRBD1 (5 bases). Trimming took off 5 bases at V and 1 base at J, with 11 bases between the two ends. This CDR3 has 14 residues. In germline, CDR1 is KGHSY, CDR2 FQNENV. For the CDR3, the DNA is TGTGCCAGCAGCGCGACAGCCGCGAACACTGAAGCTTTCTTT. This encodes CASSATAANTEAFF.

This sequence joins TRBV7-2 and TRBJ2-2; 12 positions match TRBD2. With V trimmed by 1 base and J by 6 bases, 12 bases remained unmatched. Germline-derived CDR1 and CDR2 are SGHTA and FQGNSA. The CDR3 extends over 19 amino acids. The CDR3 nucleotides are TGTGCCAGCAGCTTAGAACTAGCGGGGGGTCTTATTCAAGCCGGGGAGCTGTTTTTT. Protein sequence: CASSLELAGGLIQAGELFF.

V gene TRBV9 combines with J gene TRBJ2-5; TRBD2 matches 10 bases. The V and J ends lost 0 bases and 2 bases, in that order; junction bases with no gene match: 4. The germline CDR1 and CDR2 sequences are SGDLS and YYNGEE. The CDR3 runs 16 residues. Here the CDR3 DNA reads TGTGCCAGCAGCGTAGGGGTAGCGGGGGGTCAAGAGACCCAGTACTTC. Amino acids: CASSVGVAGGQETQYF.

The chain joins TRBV9 to TRBJ2-3; D uncertain. This CDR3 has 14 residues. Germline lookup yields CDR1 SGDLS and CDR2 YYNGEE. The V end lost 1 base, the J end lost 4 bases, and 10 bases lay between the germline ends. The CDR3 DNA reads as TGTGCCAGCAGCGTAAGATCCCGAGCAGATACGCAGTATTTT. Protein sequence: CASSVRSRADTQYF.

The chain couples TRBV7-9 to TRBJ2-3, with D possibly being TRBD2 (5 bases). The V end was cut by 3 bases, the J end by 2 bases, with 9 bases between. In germline, CDR1 is SEHNR, CDR2 FQNEAQ (reference sequence). The CDR3 loop spans 14 amino acids. In DNA form, the CDR3 reads TGTGCCAGCAGCTTTGAGGGTCTCACAGATACGCAGTATTTT. It is translated as CASSFEGLTDTQYF.

This clone has a single count. V is TRBV9 and J is TRBJ1-3, with 8 bases lining up with TRBD1. The J segment lost 0 bases and the V segment lost 2 bases, leaving 7 bases of the junction unmatched. CDR1 is SGDLS, CDR2 YYNGEE, per germline. The CDR3 spans 17 residues. The CDR3: CASSVGTGVSSGNTIYF. The CDR3 DNA follows: TGTGCCAGCAGCGTGGGGACAGGAGTTAGCTCTGGAAACACCATATATTTT.

CDR3 region: CASSPGQDQETQYF. DNA of the CDR3: TGTGCCAGCTCCCCCGGACAGGACCAAGAGACCCAGTACTTC. This rearrangement joins TRBV18 to TRBJ2-5, with 7 bases fitting TRBD1. Germline V CDR1 and CDR2: KGHSH, LQKENI. The CDR3 has 14 residues. Trimming at V came to 6 bases and at J to 0 bases, leaving 4 bases not matched to a gene. Variable domain in full (rest from reference TRBV18 and TRBJ2-5): NAGVMQNPRHLVRRRGQEARLRCSPMKGHSHVYWYRQLPEEGLKFMVYLQKENIIDESGMPKERFSAEFPKEGPSILRIQQVVRGDSAAYFCASSPGQDQETQYFGPGTRLLVL.

The V gene is TRBV28, the J gene TRBJ1-1; D gene unclear. The length of the CDR3 is 11 residues. Germline V CDR1 and CDR2: MDHEN, SYDVKM. Between the trimmed V and J ends, which lost 9 bases and 0 bases, there was a span of 5 bases. As DNA, the CDR3 is TGTGCCAGTAGAATGAACACTGAAGCTTTCTTT. As protein: CASRMNTEAFF. Combining the CDR3 with reference TRBV28 and TRBJ1-1 gives the whole variable domain DVKVTQSSRYLVKRTGEKVFLECVQDMDHENMFWYRQDPGLGLRLIYFSYDVKMKEKGDIPEGYSVSREKKERFSLILESASTNQTSMYLCASRMNTEAFFGQGTRLTVV.

The rearrangement links TRBV18 to TRBJ2-5; 8 nucleotides align to TRBD2. Trimming cost V 3 bases and J 5 bases; bases outside gene matches: 2. From germline, CDR1 is KGHSH and CDR2 LQKENI. CDR3 length: 13 amino acids. The CDR3 bases are TGTGCCAGCTCACCTCCGGGGGGGGAGACCCAGTACTTC. Its translation is CASSPPGGETQYF.

The chain combines TRBV2 with TRBJ1-2; 8 bases map to TRBD1. Trimming at V came to 6 bases and at J to 7 bases, leaving 7 bases not matched to a gene. The CDR3 runs 13 residues. Germline-derived CDR1 and CDR2 are SNHLY and FYNNEI. CDR3 amino acids: CASRQTGASGYTF. The DNA for the CDR3 is TGTGCCAGCAGACAGACAGGGGCGAGTGGCTACACCTTC.

V is TRBV5-1 and J is TRBJ1-2; TRBD1 might be the D (5 bases). The CDR3 totals 16 residues. Trimming took off 0 bases at V and 6 bases at J, with 18 bases between the two ends. Germline CDR1 SGHRS, CDR2 YFSETQ. CDR3 DNA sequence: TGCGCCAGCAGCTTGGGCCCCATCGGGGGGAGCAATGGCTACACCTTC. Translation: CASSLGPIGGSNGYTF.

This CDR3 is CATRSLVLYGYTF. The CDR3 DNA follows: TGTGCCACCCGAAGTTTAGTACTCTATGGCTACACCTTC. The genes are TRBV6-5 and TRBJ1-2; D is uncertain. Trimming removed 10 bases from V and 4 bases from J, with 16 bases in between. Germline V gene data show CDR1 as MNHEY and CDR2 as SVGAGI. The CDR3 length is 13 residues.

This chain uses TRBV7-2 with TRBJ1-1, with unresolved D. This CDR3 comprises 14 residues. Germline CDR1 is SGHTA and CDR2 is FQGNSA. V lost 4 bases and J lost 1, with 10 bases in between. Written as DNA, the CDR3 is TGTGCCAGCAGCTCTGCGAACTGGAACACTGAAGCTTTCTTT. This codes for CASSSANWNTEAFF.

This chain links TRBV30 with TRBJ2-3; 8 bases are shared with TRBD2. Looked up from germline, CDR1 is GTSNPN and CDR2 is SVGIG (reference sequence). V lost 1 base to trimming and J lost 7 bases; unmatched junction nucleotides: 10. The CDR3 runs 15 residues. The CDR3 region has the DNA TGTGCCTGGAGTGGTTTCCGGGGGGGTGGTCATACGCAGTATTTT. Translation gives CAWSGFRGGGHTQYF.

J is TRBJ2-3 and V is TRBV2; D might be TRBD2 (7 bases). V was shortened by 4 bases and J by 4 bases, with 15 bases between the two germline ends. The CDR3 consists of 15 residues. Germline assignment: CDR1 SNHLY and CDR2 FYNNEI. The CDR3 coding sequence is TGTGCCAGCAGTGTGTTCGGGGGGCCGGCAGATACGCAGTATTTT. Amino acids: CASSVFGGPADTQYF.

This sequence joins TRBV7-8 and TRBJ1-4; D uncertain. Germline CDR1 reads SGHVS; CDR2 reads FQNEAQ. The V end was cut by 5 bases, the J end by 8 bases, with 18 bases between. The CDR3 extends over 15 amino acids. The CDR3 bases are TGTGCCAGCAGCACAAGGCCCGGGAAGGACGAAAAACTGTTTTTT. Translating it yields CASSTRPGKDEKLFF.

The chain is built from TRBV5-1 and TRBJ1-1, with a weak D call TRBD1 (5 bases). The CDR3 consists of 13 residues. V was shortened by 1 base and J by 1 base, with 5 bases between the two germline ends. Germline CDR1 reads SGHRS; CDR2 reads YFSETQ. CDR3 region: CASSLRGNTEAFF. The CDR3 nucleotides are TGCGCCAGCAGCTTGAGGGGGAACACTGAAGCTTTCTTT.

The chain is built from TRBV7-2 and TRBJ2-3, with D tentatively TRBD2 (5 bases). Germline CDR1 is SGHTA and CDR2 is FQGNSA. There are 13 residues in the CDR3. This CDR3 reads CGSGSVGSDTQYF. In nucleotides, the CDR3 is TGTGGCTCGGGATCCGTGGGCTCAGATACGCAGTATTTT.

This chain joins TRBV9 and TRBJ1-2; D call uncertain. The V end lost 4 bases, the J end lost 0 bases, and 7 bases lay between the germline ends. From germline, CDR1 is SGDLS and CDR2 YYNGEE. This CDR3 has 13 amino acids. The CDR3 DNA is TGTGCCAGCAGCCGCGCTGCTAACTATGGCTACACCTTC. This codes for CASSRAANYGYTF. The full variable domain, with the rest looked up from reference TRBV9 and TRBJ1-2, is DSGVTQTPKHLITATGQRVTLRCSPRSGDLSVYWYQQSLDQGLQFLIQYYNGEERAKGNILERFSAQQFPDLHSELNLSSLELGDSALYFCASSRAANYGYTFGSGTRLTVV.

The CDR3 reads CASSLAPGNTGELFF. For the CDR3, the DNA is TGTGCCAGCAGCTTAGCTCCGGGTAACACCGGGGAGCTGTTTTTT. The chain has TRBV7-8 and TRBJ2-2; no definite D call. Germline V gene data show CDR1 as SGHVS and CDR2 as FQNEAQ. The CDR3 spans 15 residues. Trimming took off 0 bases at V and 2 bases at J, with 7 bases between the two ends.